This T cell receptor (beta chain) derives from a study of shared clonotypes between healthy human individuals. Study-wide context: Used for every donor were three CD4 naive, three CD4 memory, two CD8 naive and one CD8 memory plate.

Using immunoSEQ multiplex PCR, the repertoire was profiled, and TCRdb retains in-frame clones only, with some absent. The sample has approximately 350,000 clones; approximately 97% are singletons. This CDR3 region has 11 residues. Deletions cut 10 bases from V and 3 bases from J, with 8 bases between. CDR1 SGHNT and CDR2 YYREEE come from the germline V gene (reference sequence). The study's findings and limits: Approximately 5% was the fraction of naive CD4 clonotypes found shared across several donors.

A note on this clone: Its antigen is not identified.

This sequence was found in a young man in good health. This chain links TRBV5-4 with TRBJ2-1, with D tentatively TRBD1 (5 bases). The sequencing input was memory CD8+ T cells sorted from blood. The subset: CD45RO+ cells pooled with CCR7-negative TemRA cells. CDR3 sequence reads: CAGHSYNEQFF. CDR3 nucleotide sequence: TGTGCCGGACATAGCTACAATGAGCAGTTCTTC.